The present entry profiles one TCR beta chain with its context. Its cognate antigen has yet to be identified. No much larger clonotype is one base removed from it; base qualities were not supplied. These data come from a study of tumor-infiltrating T cells and Merkel cell polyomavirus (dated by TCRdb to 2016 to 2017). With respect to the entire study: In Merkel cell carcinoma patients, the study examined CD8+ T cells specific for the Merkel cell polyomavirus KLL epitope. Most whole-tumor samples were approximately 25-micron curls cut from formalin-fixed, paraffin-embedded tissue blocks. TRB sequencing covered KLL-tetramer-sorted cells from blood or tumor-infiltrating lymphocytes in 14 samples, plus 12 matched whole-tumor samples. In the whole study, one tumor sample was a frozen nodal tumor digest, and another tumor sample was a flash-frozen core biopsy of a metastasis. Disease stage at presentation varied among the patients, and patient follow-up lasted a median of about 2.5 years, ranging from about 1.1 to 6.0 years. Varied, non-standardized therapies, including chemotherapy, radiation and immunotherapies, were received by the patients. What the study reported, not specific to this receptor: Because only a single viral epitope was studied, T cells directed against other Merkel cell polyomavirus epitopes were not captured. More unique KLL-specific clonotypes in tumors (roughly 5-120 vs 0-3) was associated with a significant MCC-specific survival advantage (P = 0.0051). One limitation of the study is the small sample size (n = 12 patients). KLL-specific TRB repertoires were found to be diverse and largely private, with only one public clonotype, shared by two patients, identified among under 500 unique sequences. Significantly improved MCC-specific survival was associated with a higher fraction of KLL-specific T cells within tumors (roughly 1.9-18% versus about 0-0.14%).

Library creation used the immunoSEQ multiplex PCR assay. Genomic DNA extraction, TRB sequencing and normalization were performed by Adaptive Biotechnologies (Seattle, WA). The published analysis was carried out like this. To compute clonality, the Shannon entropy of productive TRB sequences was normalized by log2 of unique productive sequences and then subtracted from one. KLL-specific clonotypes in tumors were found by matching TCRbeta CDR3 amino acid sequences to the sequences from the tetramer-sorted sample of each patient. Sourced from immuneACCESS, this table was stored by TCRdb with only in-frame sequences that have V and J called. A share of the clones is absent; for the studies checked, an unresolved V gene accounts for under half, and the remainder has no known explanation. Clone size and the V and J calls come from that table; the DNA yielded D and trimming. For this sample there are 20,000 to 30,000 clones; nearly 90% appear just once. 2.5% to 3% of the sample belongs to the ten largest clones.

By immunohistochemistry, the tumors of all patients showed robust positive staining for Merkel cell polyomavirus Large T antigen. The study included about a dozen Merkel cell carcinoma patients who had robust KLL-tetramer+ populations, above 0.04% of CD8+ T cells, in blood and/or cultured TIL. Every patient was Caucasian, and patient ages ranged from roughly 45 to 77 years, with a median of around 60 years. Lymph node tumors were analyzed for patients with unknown primaries presenting with nodal disease, or where primary tissue was insufficient. From cysteine to phenylalanine, the CDR3 is 15 amino acids long. Of the read, only the CDR3 DNA is kept; its 45 bases are in frame from base 1. In the germline V gene, CDR1 corresponds to SGDLS and CDR2 to YYNGEE. The V end gives up 3 bases and the J end 2 bases, leaving 1 base in the junction not matched to a gene.

The TCR sequence derives from a man aged 50-59 years with Merkel cell carcinoma. Sequenced: lymph node tissue. This receptor chain uses TRBV9 and TRBJ2-1, and TRBD2 aligns with 11 junction nucleotides. The CDR3 has the sequence CASSAGLAAYNEQFF. The DNA reads TGTGCCAGCAGCGCGGGACTAGCGGCCTACAATGAGCAGTTCTTC.